The 21 T cell receptor beta chains reported below all come from one sample, sequenced in a study of shared clonotypes between healthy human individuals (dated by TCRdb to the early 2020s). Receptor amplification or capture employed the immunoSEQ multiplex PCR assay. This immuneACCESS table, as held by TCRdb, lists in-frame sequences with V and J called but not all clones. Of the missing ones, under half trace to an unresolved V gene in checked studies; the others have no known cause. This sample comprises a few million clones, 80% to 95% of them detected only once. Together, the top ten hold 0.35% to 0.5% of the sample. The sample taken for sequencing was naive CD4+ T cells from PBMCs. The cell subset or site label on this specimen signifies: CD45RA+ positively selected. Source of these receptors: a man younger than 35 in good health. Some clones in this sample may be carry-over from other donors' samples.

The rearrangement uses TRBV2 and TRBJ2-2, with no clear D. The CDR3 is made up of 12 amino acids. V was cut by 8 bases and J by 1 base, with 5 bases left in between. Germline V CDR1 and CDR2: SNHLY, FYNNEI. CDR3 in DNA: TGTGCCAGCGGGTGGAACACCGGGGAGCTGTTTTTT. Translated, it gives CASGWNTGELFF.

This clone showed up just a few times. The CDR3 sequence is CASSLGSDRRSGANVLTF. For the CDR3, the DNA is TGTGCCAGCAGCTTGGGGTCTGATAGACGCTCTGGGGCCAACGTCCTGACTTTC. The chain combines TRBV5-6 with TRBJ2-6; D remains ambiguous. The germline CDR1 and CDR2 sequences are SGHDT and YYEEEE. Trimming cost V 0 bases and J 0 bases, with 13 bases left between them. CDR3 length: 18 amino acids.

This sequence joins TRBV7-3 and TRBJ2-1; the match to TRBD2 covers 11 bases. The length of the CDR3 is 17 residues. Germline CDR1 is SGHTA and CDR2 is FQGTGA. V gave up 8 bases and J gave up 4 bases; unmatched junction bases: 13. As DNA, the CDR3 is TGTGCCAGCTCCTATTCGGGACTAGCGGAAACGTACAATGAGCAGTTCTTC. It encodes CASSYSGLAETYNEQFF.

The chain combines TRBV2 with TRBJ1-6, with a weak D call TRBD1 (6 bases). The CDR3 is made up of 16 amino acids. Trimming left V 7 bases short and J 9 bases short, with 22 bases between. Germline V gives CDR1 SNHLY, CDR2 FYNNEI. The DNA for the CDR3 is TGTGCCAGCAAAAGGAACCCGGGAGGGGGACTTTCACCCCTCCACTTT. Its protein is CASKRNPGGGLSPLHF.

CDR3 protein: CASSPPGTSAYEQYF. The CDR3 DNA sequence: TGTGCCAGCAGCCCCCCCGGGACTAGCGCTTACGAGCAGTACTTC. The chain recombines TRBV7-8 with TRBJ2-7; 10 nucleotides agree with TRBD2. J gave up 4 bases and V 5 bases, and 8 bases lay outside the gene matches. This CDR3 comprises 15 residues. The germline gives CDR1 SGHVS, CDR2 FQNEAQ.

The chain combines TRBV20-1 with TRBJ2-3; D gene ambiguous. The germline CDR1 and CDR2 sequences are DFQATT and SNEGSKA (reference sequence). This CDR3 contains 11 residues. Between the trimmed V and J ends, which lost 5 bases and 5 bases, there was a span of 8 bases. The CDR3 protein is CSALTVDTQYF. CDR3 sequence (DNA): TGCAGTGCTCTCACAGTAGATACGCAGTATTTT.

CDR3 nucleotides: TGTGCCATCAGGATGGACAGGGACGGTTCACCCCTCCACTTT. It encodes CAIRMDRDGSPLHF. The chain couples TRBV10-3 to TRBJ1-6, with 8 bases aligning to TRBD1. The length of the CDR3 is 14 residues. The germline V gene has CDR1 ENHRY and CDR2 SYGVKD. V was clipped by 6 bases and J by 9 bases; unmatched bases: 7.

The chain joins TRBV7-2 to TRBJ2-3; D uncertain. The ends were cut back, 2 bases at V and 0 bases at J, with 6 bases in the middle. Per germline, CDR1 SGHTA and CDR2 FQGNSA. The CDR3 contains 14 residues. Here the CDR3 reads CASSLMKSTDTQYF. The CDR3 region has the DNA TGTGCCAGCAGCTTAATGAAGAGCACAGATACGCAGTATTTT.

This chain uses TRBV28 with TRBJ1-2; D ambiguous. There are 15 residues in the CDR3. In germline, CDR1 is MDHEN, CDR2 SYDVKM. Trimming removed 3 bases from V and 7 bases from J, with 18 bases in between. Here the CDR3 DNA reads TGTGCCAGCAGTTTTATCTCCGAGAGACACGGTGGCTACACCTTC. This encodes CASSFISERHGGYTF.

Only a few counts were recorded for this clone. This sample also contains other DNA sequences that code for the same CDR3. The gene calls are TRBV30 and TRBJ1-5; D is undetermined. The CDR3 extends over 14 amino acids. Germline V gene sequence: CDR1 GTSNPN, CDR2 SVGIG (reference sequence). V was shortened by 2 bases and J by 2 bases, with 10 bases between the two germline ends. The CDR3 sequence is CAWSSGVGNQPQHF. CDR3 in DNA: TGTGCCTGGAGTTCCGGGGTGGGCAATCAGCCCCAGCATTTT.

The gene calls are TRBV6-1 and TRBJ1-2, with D perhaps matching TRBD1 (6 bases). Germline V gene data show CDR1 as MNHNS and CDR2 as SASEGT. Trimming cost V 2 bases and J 2 bases, with 12 bases left between them. The CDR3 runs to 15 residues. This CDR3 reads CASSELGAMNYGYTF. In DNA form, the CDR3 reads TGTGCCAGCAGTGAATTGGGGGCGATGAACTATGGCTACACCTTC.

The chain carries TRBV5-1 and TRBJ1-1; D not certain. Germline V CDR1 and CDR2: SGHRS, YFSETQ. The CDR3 is made up of 15 amino acids. V lost 1 base and J 4 bases, leaving 14 bases between the germline ends. The CDR3 bases are TGCGCCAGCAGCTTGAGTTCTGGGTTGACCACTGAAGCTTTCTTT. As protein: CASSLSSGLTTEAFF.

The chain has TRBV10-3 and TRBJ2-1, with D possibly being TRBD1 (5 bases). CDR3 length: 15 residues. V was clipped by 4 bases and J by 3 bases, with 13 bases between them. Germline V lookup: CDR1 ENHRY, CDR2 SYGVKD. In nucleotides, the CDR3 is TGTGCCATCAGTGTGTTGGCAGGGCTCTACAATGAGCAGTTCTTC. This translates into CAISVLAGLYNEQFF.

This clone was detected once. The chain is built from TRBV6-5 and TRBJ2-7, with D perhaps matching TRBD1 or TRBD2 (5 bases each). Germline loops: CDR1 MNHEY, CDR2 SVGAGI. The CDR3 sequence is 15 residues long. Trimming shortened V by 8 bases and J by 2 bases, and 19 bases separated the two germline ends. CDR3 nucleotides: TGTGCCAGCCGTCGACCGGGACGGGGAACCTACGAGCAGTACTTC. It codes for CASRRPGRGTYEQYF.

The chain is built from TRBV7-3 and TRBJ2-2; perhaps TRBD1 as D (5 bases). V was pared by 4 bases and J by 3 bases, with 12 bases between. The CDR3 is 15 residues long. Germline CDR1 SGHTA, CDR2 FQGTGA. The CDR3 DNA follows: TGTGCCAGCAGCTCACAGGCCCGGGACACCGGGGAGCTGTTTTTT. It codes for CASSSQARDTGELFF. The entire variable domain, with the rest obtained from reference TRBV7-3 and TRBJ2-2, is as follows: GAGVSQTPSNKVTEKGKYVELRCDPISGHTALYWYRQSLGQGPEFLIYFQGTGAADDSGLPNDRFFAVRPEGSVSTLKIQRTERGDSAVYLCASSSQARDTGELFFGEGSRLTVL.

The CDR3 is CASSGDRRLQRNTIYF. In DNA form, the CDR3 reads TGTGCCAGCAGCGGGGACAGACGGCTCCAGAGAAACACCATATATTTT. The chain joins TRBV9 to TRBJ1-3; the match to TRBD1 covers 7 bases. CDR1 is SGDLS and CDR2 is YYNGEE in the germline V gene. Trimming took 3 bases from V and 5 from J; bases not matched to a gene: 11. The CDR3 consists of 16 residues.

The gene calls are TRBV9 and TRBJ2-1, with TRBD1 matching over 9 bases. This CDR3 is built from 16 residues. Germline V gene lookup returns CDR1 SGDLS and CDR2 YYNGEE. J was trimmed by 7 bases and V by 4 bases; bases with no gene match: 12. CDR3 in DNA: TGTGCCAGCAGCCTGTACGGGACAGGGAACGGGAATGAGCAGTTCTTC. It yields the protein CASSLYGTGNGNEQFF.

This chain links TRBV9 with TRBJ1-4; perhaps TRBD1 as D (6 bases). The V and J ends lost 4 bases and 3 bases respectively, with 10 bases between them. This CDR3 has 14 residues. Germline V CDR1 and CDR2: SGDLS, YYNGEE. This CDR3 reads CASSPRGANEKLFF. The CDR3, as DNA: TGTGCCAGCAGCCCTAGGGGGGCTAATGAAAAACTGTTTTTT.

V usage is TRBV5-1 and J usage is TRBJ2-1, with D possibly being TRBD1 (7 bases). The length of the CDR3 is 16 residues. The germline V and J ends were trimmed by 4 bases and 2 bases, with 16 bases remaining between them. CDR1 and CDR2 (germline): SGHRS, YFSETQ. In DNA, the CDR3 is TGCGCCAGCAGCGGGGGGACAGTAACCGCCTACAATGAGCAGTTCTTC. Its translation is CASSGGTVTAYNEQFF.

V gene TRBV28 combines with J gene TRBJ2-2, with D perhaps TRBD2 (5 bases). The CDR3 consists of 16 residues. Trimming shortened V by 5 bases and J by 5 bases, and 18 bases separated the two germline ends. Germline V gene lookup returns CDR1 MDHEN and CDR2 SYDVKM. CDR3: CASSPPRPSGTGELFF. As DNA, the CDR3 is TGTGCCAGCAGTCCCCCTAGACCTTCGGGGACCGGGGAGCTGTTTTTT.

The chain combines TRBV19 with TRBJ1-1, with D possibly being TRBD1 (6 bases). Deletions cut 5 bases from V and 3 bases from J, with 13 bases between. The germline CDR1 and CDR2 sequences are LNHDA and SQIVND (reference sequence). The length of the CDR3 is 14 residues. The CDR3 protein is CASSQQGWDTEAFF. CDR3 nucleotides: TGTGCCAGTAGTCAACAGGGTTGGGACACTGAAGCTTTCTTT.